The present entry profiles one T cell receptor (beta chain) with its context. The entry originates in a study of blood T cell repertoires in COVID-19. Study overall: From T cells, B-cell-depleted T cells, or PBMCs came the material, which was cDNA or gDNA.

The assay was immunoSEQ multiplex PCR, and TCRdb's table has in-frame clones only and misses some. Of 150,000 or so clones in the sample, roughly three quarters were seen once. Germline CDR1 reads SEHNR; CDR2 reads FQNEAQ (reference sequence). With 5 bases clipped from V and 6 bases from J, the junction kept 7 bases outside the gene matches. This CDR3 has 15 residues. This chain links TRBV7-9 with TRBJ2-3; 11 bases agree with TRBD2. Source material: peripheral blood. This TCR derives from a woman aged 70-85 years with acute or convalescent COVID-19. The CDR3 sequence: CASSHSGGAGDTQYF. The DNA of the CDR3 is TGTGCCAGCAGCCATAGCGGGGGGGCCGGCGATACGCAGTATTTT. The variable domain in full, completed from reference TRBV7-9 and TRBJ2-3, reads DTGVSQNPRHKITKRGQNVTFRCDPISEHNRLYWYRQTLGQGPEFLTYFQNEAQLEKSRLLSDRFSAERPKGSFSTLEIQRTEQGDSAMYLCASSHSGGAGDTQYFGPGTRLTVL.